The source of this T cell receptor beta chain is a study of siplizumab effects on memory and regulatory T cells. Each sample had around 99,000 TCR templates assayed. The protocol was immunoSEQ multiplex PCR, while the TCRdb copy is restricted to in-frame clones and leaves out a portion. The sample contains about 62,000 clones, roughly 78% of which appear only once. The V end was cut by 4 bases, the J end by 2 bases, with 13 bases between. The length of the CDR3 is 14 residues. Germline V gene data show CDR1 as SGHDT and CDR2 as YYEEEE. This TCR came from a human donor in good health. The chain links TRBV5-6 to TRBJ2-7, with unresolved D. The sequenced material came from memory CD4+ T cells sorted from blood. CDR3 region: CASSLGSVTYEQYF. The DNA of the CDR3 is TGTGCCAGCAGCCTCGGGTCAGTAACCTACGAGCAGTACTTC.